This is a list of T cell receptor beta chains from one sample in a study of cytomegalovirus exposure and HLA in healthy donors. The protocol was immunoSEQ multiplex PCR, while the TCRdb copy is restricted to in-frame clones and leaves out a portion. The sample has around 97,000 clones; roughly 10% are singletons. The sequencing sample was made of PBMCs. Receptors were obtained from a man between 50 and 59 years old in good health and CMV-seropositive. CDR3s include the opening cysteine and the closing phenylalanine or tryptophan. Fields, in order: clone size, V gene, J gene, D gene, CDR3 DNA, CDR3 protein. A D gene is named only where the DNA matches it firmly. Some rows have no size entry. The others give once, few or many, or a class for an expanded clone.

>-|TRBV27|TRBJ1-2|-
TGTGCCAGCAGTTTGGGGGGTTTACCCTATGGCTACACCTTC
CASSLGGLPYGYTF
>few|TRBV18|TRBJ1-6|TRBD1
TGTGCCAGCTCACCTTACGACAGGGCTTCACCCCTCCACTTT
CASSPYDRASPLHF
>-|TRBV9|TRBJ2-7|TRBD2
TGTGCCAGCAGCGTGCGGGAGGGAGCCTACGAGCAGTACTTC
CASSVREGAYEQYF
>few|TRBV19|TRBJ1-2|TRBD1
TGTGCCAGTAGTATGGACAGGATCTATGGCTACACCTTC
CASSMDRIYGYTF
>few|TRBV5-4|TRBJ2-5|TRBD1
TGTGCCAGCAGTTACGACAGGGGGCAAGAGACCCAGTACTTC
CASSYDRGQETQYF
>-|TRBV6-4|TRBJ2-3|TRBD2
TGTGCCAGCAGTAAACTAGCGGGAGGCTCTGATACGCAGTATTTT
CASSKLAGGSDTQYF
>-|TRBV6-5|TRBJ1-2|-
TGTGCCTGCAGTTACTTAGATAACTATGGCTACACCTTC
CACSYLDNYGYTF
>-|TRBV28|TRBJ2-3|TRBD2
TGTGCCAGCAGTCCAGGGTTCAGCGGGAGCCGGGTAGATACGCAGTATTTT
CASSPGFSGSRVDTQYF
>few|TRBV7-8|TRBJ1-5|TRBD1
TGTGCCAGCACTACCGGGGACAGGGGTTTGAATCAGCCCCAGCATTTT
CASTTGDRGLNQPQHF
>-|TRBV5-1|TRBJ2-7|-
TGCGCCAGCAGCTTGGCAGGAGGCCGATACGAGCAGTACTTC
CASSLAGGRYEQYF
>few|TRBV5-8|TRBJ2-7|TRBD2
TGTGCCAGCAGCTTATTGGCGGGAGGGAGGGTCTACGAGCAGTACTTC
CASSLLAGGRVYEQYF
>few|TRBV27|TRBJ2-7|-
TGTGCCAGCAGTTCCCCAATCGGGGCGGGGAGTTACGAGCAGTACTTC
CASSSPIGAGSYEQYF
>-|TRBV2|TRBJ1-2|-
TGTGCCAGCAACACAGGGAGGGAGAGCGGCGGCTACACCTTC
CASNTGRESGGYTF
>-|TRBV10-3|TRBJ2-2|-
TGTGCCATCAAAAGGGAAGGGGACACCGGGGAGCTGTTTTTT
CAIKREGDTGELFF
>-|TRBV28|TRBJ2-1|-
TGTGCCAGCAGTTCGGACATAAGCTCCTACAATGAGCAGTTCTTC
CASSSDISSYNEQFF
>-|TRBV28|TRBJ2-3|TRBD2
TGTGCCAGCAGTTCCGTCTGGACTAGCGGGAGCACAGATACGCAGTATTTT
CASSSVWTSGSTDTQYF
>-|TRBV7-9|TRBJ2-7|-
TGTGCCAGCAGCTTAGTGGGGGCGGGCGACGAGCAGTACTTC
CASSLVGAGDEQYF
>-|TRBV6-5|TRBJ2-6|-
TGTGCCAGCAGTCGCCAGGGGCCAGGGGCCAACGTCCTGACTTTC
CASSRQGPGANVLTF
>-|TRBV6-6|TRBJ2-3|-
TGTGCCAGCAGGGGAACAGGGAGCACAGATACGCAGTATTTT
CASRGTGSTDTQYF
>-|TRBV5-1|TRBJ1-5|-
TGCGCCAGCAGCTTAGGGGGACAAGGCAATCAGCCCCAGCATTTT
CASSLGGQGNQPQHF
>-|TRBV6-1|TRBJ2-5|-
TGTGCCAGCAGTGATCTGCGGGACGAGACCCAGTACTTC
CASSDLRDETQYF
>few|TRBV27|TRBJ1-2|-
TGTGCCAGCAGCTCCCTAGGAATGGGCTACACCTTC
CASSSLGMGYTF
>-|TRBV30|TRBJ2-1|TRBD2
TGTGCCTGGGCTTCCGGCGGGAGTAATGAGCAGTTCTTC
CAWASGGSNEQFF
>few|TRBV27|TRBJ2-1|-
TGTGCCAGCAGTCTCCATCGAGAGACCTACAATGAGCAGTTCTTC
CASSLHRETYNEQFF
>few|TRBV11-2|TRBJ2-5|-
TGTGCCAGCAGCCCAGAGGTGGAGACCCAGTACTTC
CASSPEVETQYF
>few|TRBV4-1|TRBJ2-7|TRBD1
TGCGCCAGCAGCCCGACAGGGCGCTTCGAGCAGTACTTC
CASSPTGRFEQYF
>-|TRBV5-8|TRBJ2-2|-
TGTGCCAGCAGCTTGGGGCCGGGGGCCGGGGAGCTGTTTTTT
CASSLGPGAGELFF
>-|TRBV29-1|TRBJ2-3|TRBD2
TGCAGCGCCGGGAGGGGCACAGATATGCAGTATTTT
CSAGRGTDMQYF
>few|TRBV6-1|TRBJ1-2|-
TGTGCCAGCAGTGAAGATAGGGGCCCCTCGGGCTACACCTTC
CASSEDRGPSGYTF
>few|TRBV5-1|TRBJ2-5|-
TGCGCCAGCAGCTTTGGGCGCGGAGGAGAGACCCAGTACTTC
CASSFGRGGETQYF
>-|TRBV5-4|TRBJ1-2|-
TGTGCCAGCAGCTCTAAACAGGGAAACTATGGCTACACCTTC
CASSSKQGNYGYTF
>-|TRBV27|TRBJ2-1|TRBD2
TGTGCCAGCAGTACGGCCCTAGCGGAACCCTACAATGAGCAGTTCTTC
CASSTALAEPYNEQFF
>-|TRBV25-1|TRBJ2-1|TRBD2
TGTGCCAGCAGCACGACTAGCGGCAGCTCCTACAATGAGCAGTTCTTC
CASSTTSGSSYNEQFF
>-|TRBV7-2|TRBJ2-6|-
TGTGCAAGGAGCTCTGGGGCCAACGTCCTGACTTTC
CARSSGANVLTF
>-|TRBV5-8|TRBJ1-2|TRBD1
TGTGCCAGCAGCCACACACAGGGGACCTATGGCTACACCTTC
CASSHTQGTYGYTF